These T cell receptor beta chains were read from a single sample in a study of CD8+ T cells in alopecia areata. Assay used: immunoSEQ multiplex PCR; TCRdb lists only in-frame clones, some missing. The table records about 120,000 clones, about 59% of them present only once. This specimen was CD4+ T cells sorted from blood, taken at week 4, from a patient treated with tofacitinib. These receptors all come from a human donor with alopecia areata. The CDR3 runs from the conserved cysteine through the conserved F or W. D genes are given only for firm matches. Only part of the rows carry a size: once, few, many, or a class if the clone is expanded.

CDR3nt,CDR3aa,d_gene,v_gene,abundance,j_gene
TGTGCCAGCAGCCGAAAAACGACTAGCGGGGGGGCTGATGAGCAGTTCTTC,CASSRKTTSGGADEQFF,TRBD2,TRBV7-3,few,TRBJ2-1
TGTGCCAGCAGCTTAGGAGGGAGGGTCTACGAGCAGTACTTC,CASSLGGRVYEQYF,TRBD2,TRBV7-2,.,TRBJ2-7
TGCGCCAGCAGCCGAGCCGGGACAGTCGTCTCTGGGGCCAACGTCCTGACTTTC,CASSRAGTVVSGANVLTF,TRBD1,TRBV4-1,.,TRBJ2-6
TGTGCCAGCAGCTACAATAGCGGGGGCCCTAGCACAGATACGCAGTATTTT,CASSYNSGGPSTDTQYF,TRBD2,TRBV7-3,few,TRBJ2-3
TGTGCCAGCACGGGACCCATATTCACAGATACGCAGTATTTT,CASTGPIFTDTQYF,.,TRBV28,.,TRBJ2-3
TGCAGCGTTGGGTGGGAAGCTAACTATGGCTACACCTTC,CSVGWEANYGYTF,.,TRBV29-1,.,TRBJ1-2
TGCGCCAGCAGCTCACAGGGCACAGATACGCAGTATTTT,CASSSQGTDTQYF,.,TRBV5-1,.,TRBJ2-3
TGCAGCGCCCTTGGGAGGGGCAGAGGCTATGGCTACACCTTC,CSALGRGRGYGYTF,.,TRBV29-1,.,TRBJ1-2
TGCGCCAGCAGCCACGACCCCAGGGACAAATCTTACGAGCAGTACTTC,CASSHDPRDKSYEQYF,.,TRBV4-1,few,TRBJ2-7
TGTGCCAGCAGCCAGACTGCGGGACTAGGTTTCAATGAGCAGTTCTTC,CASSQTAGLGFNEQFF,TRBD2,TRBV28,.,TRBJ2-1
TGTGCCAGCTCACCGGGGGGGCAGGGGAACACTGAAGCTTTCTTT,CASSPGGQGNTEAFF,.,TRBV18,once,TRBJ1-1
TGTGCCTGGAGCGCACTAGGCGGGATCTATGAGCAGTTCTTC,CAWSALGGIYEQFF,.,TRBV30,.,TRBJ2-1
TGCAGCGTTCTTCCCTCAGTTGACTATGGCTACACCTTC,CSVLPSVDYGYTF,.,TRBV29-1,.,TRBJ1-2
TGTGCCAGCAGGGGGGACAGGGGTTCACTCGAGCAGTACTTC,CASRGDRGSLEQYF,TRBD1,TRBV25-1,once,TRBJ2-7
TGTGCCAGCAGCGTACTAGCGGCAAACACAGATACGCAGTATTTT,CASSVLAANTDTQYF,TRBD2,TRBV9,few,TRBJ2-3
TGCAGCGTTGCTGGAAGGGATACGCAGTATTTT,CSVAGRDTQYF,.,TRBV29-1,once,TRBJ2-3
TGCAGCGGGGATAAGGGGGGGACCCAGTACTTC,CSGDKGGTQYF,.,TRBV29-1,.,TRBJ2-5
TGTGCCTGCGGGACTAGCATCTCAGATACGCAGTATTTT,CACGTSISDTQYF,TRBD2,TRBV10-3,.,TRBJ2-3
TGTGCCAGCAGGCAGGGCTCTGGGGCCAACGTCCTGACTTTC,CASRQGSGANVLTF,.,TRBV28,.,TRBJ2-6
TGTGCCAGCAGCTTACCCGATGAAAAACTGTTTTTT,CASSLPDEKLFF,.,TRBV5-8,.,TRBJ1-4
TGTGCCAGCAGTGAAGATAGGAACAATGAGCAGTTCTTC,CASSEDRNNEQFF,.,TRBV2,.,TRBJ2-1
TGTGCCAGCAGCTTAATTGGGACAGCTTATAGCAATCAGCCCCAGCATTTT,CASSLIGTAYSNQPQHF,TRBD1,TRBV7-2,.,TRBJ1-5
TGTGCCAGCAGCTTAGCGCGGGGGACGGCCTACGAGCAGTACTTC,CASSLARGTAYEQYF,TRBD2,TRBV7-2,many,TRBJ2-7
TGTGCCAGCAGTCGCGGACAGGGCGGAAACACCATATATTTT,CASSRGQGGNTIYF,TRBD1,TRBV7-8,once,TRBJ1-3
TGTGCCAGCACGCCGGGGGGCGAGACCCAGTACTTC,CASTPGGETQYF,.,TRBV2,.,TRBJ2-5
TGTGCCAGCAGCCCCTCCGGACTAGCGGGTAAAGAGACCCAGTACTTC,CASSPSGLAGKETQYF,TRBD2,TRBV9,.,TRBJ2-5
TGTGCCAGCTCACCAGTTGCCGGGGAGCTGTTTTTT,CASSPVAGELFF,.,TRBV18,.,TRBJ2-2
TGTGCCAGCAGTTTGGACAGGCGCGAAGGAGGCTACACCTTC,CASSLDRREGGYTF,TRBD1,TRBV27,few,TRBJ1-2
TGTGCCAGCAGTATTCCCATAACGCAGGGACTAGCGGCCGACACAGATACGCAGTATTTT,CASSIPITQGLAADTDTQYF,TRBD2,TRBV2,few,TRBJ2-3
TGTGCCAGTAGTACCTCGGGCAGAAACTATGGCTACACCTTC,CASSTSGRNYGYTF,.,TRBV19,many,TRBJ1-2
TGTGCCAGCAGCTTAGCCCCAGGCGGGGAGCTGTTTTTT,CASSLAPGGELFF,.,TRBV11-1,.,TRBJ2-2
TGCAGCGTTGTAACAGCTGGGGCCAACGTCCTGACTTTC,CSVVTAGANVLTF,.,TRBV29-1,.,TRBJ2-6
TGCGCCAGCAGCCCCATAGACGGTGAAGCTTTCTTT,CASSPIDGEAFF,.,TRBV5-1,few,TRBJ1-1
TGTGCCAGCAGAGGGCCAGGCACAGATACGCAGTATTTT,CASRGPGTDTQYF,.,TRBV2,.,TRBJ2-3
TGTGCCAGCAGCCAATCTTTGGGGCAGGGCGGCACAGATACGCAGTATTTT,CASSQSLGQGGTDTQYF,.,TRBV4-2,.,TRBJ2-3
TGTGCCAGCAGCTTCCGGCGGGCTCACCAAGAGACCCAGTACTTC,CASSFRRAHQETQYF,.,TRBV5-6,.,TRBJ2-5
TGCGCCAGCAGCCAAGATCTCCGGGGGGATAAGCCCCAGCATTTT,CASSQDLRGDKPQHF,.,TRBV4-3,.,TRBJ1-5